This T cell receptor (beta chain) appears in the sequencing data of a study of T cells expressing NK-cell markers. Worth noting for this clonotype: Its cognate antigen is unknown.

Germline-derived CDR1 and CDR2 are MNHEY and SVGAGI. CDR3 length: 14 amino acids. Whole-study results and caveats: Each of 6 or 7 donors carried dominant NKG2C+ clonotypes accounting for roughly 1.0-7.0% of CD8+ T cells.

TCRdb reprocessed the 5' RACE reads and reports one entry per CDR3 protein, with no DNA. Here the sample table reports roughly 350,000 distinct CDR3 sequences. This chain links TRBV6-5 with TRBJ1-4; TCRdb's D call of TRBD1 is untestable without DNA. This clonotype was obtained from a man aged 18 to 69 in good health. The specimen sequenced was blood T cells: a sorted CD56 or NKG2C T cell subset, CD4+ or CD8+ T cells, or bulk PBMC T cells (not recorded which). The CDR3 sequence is CASNLSQGGEKLFF.